The present T cell receptor (beta chain) was sequenced within a study of beta chain features in type 1 diabetes. Study overall: Examined across all samples were around 110 million sorted cells.

This clone has just a few counts. Antigen: not known. Broader study findings: Relative to healthy donors, patients appeared to have naive, central memory and Treg TCRB repertoires that were more similar. The study left unresolved whether HLA type influences TCRB rearrangement.

The investigators reverse transcribed all of the isolated RNA, so they sequenced expressed TCRB transcripts. Data came from immunoSEQ multiplex PCR; TCRdb stores just in-frame clones and leaves some out. Of over 700,000 clones listed, roughly a sixth are singletons. The CDR3 spans 14 residues. Germline values: CDR1 SGHTA, CDR2 FQGNSA. V shed 1 base and J shed 7 bases, with 13 bases lying between them. Markers CD45RO/CCR7/CD25/CD127/CD95/CD27 served to sort CD4+ naive, central memory, regulatory and stem cell-like memory cells. Sequenced: naive CD4+ T cells from blood. This receptor was taken from a woman younger than 35 in good health. The J gene is TRBJ2-5, the V gene TRBV7-2, with D maybe TRBD1 (5 bases). The CDR3 bases are TGTGCCAGCAGCTTAGGACCCGCTACAGGGACCCAGTACTTC. As protein: CASSLGPATGTQYF.